The 20 T cell receptor beta chains below come from one sample, sequenced in a study of shared clonotypes between healthy human individuals. The repertoire was sequenced with immunoSEQ multiplex PCR; TCRdb's copy has only in-frame clones and lacks some. This sample has nearly 1 million clones, with about three quarters found just once. The sequencing sample was made of memory CD4+ T cells sorted from blood. Subset noted: CD45RA-negative fraction. The receptors stem from a man younger than 35 in good health.

Points on this clone: The identical CDR3 is also encoded by other nucleotide sequences in the sample. The chain combines TRBV7-9 with TRBJ2-7; D gene uncertain. CDR3 length: 14 residues. Germline V gene sequence: CDR1 SEHNR, CDR2 FQNEAQ (reference sequence). V shed 3 bases and J shed 0 bases, with 9 bases lying between them. The CDR3 nucleotides read TGTGCCAGCAGCTTCCCCGGTAGCTCCTACGAGCAGTACTTC. This codes for CASSFPGSSYEQYF.

At least ten counts were recorded for this clone. The rearrangement links TRBV12-1 to TRBJ1-5; TRBD1, the table's D call, was not compared with the DNA. TRBV12-1 is listed as a pseudogene. This CDR3 is 17 amino acids long. CDR3 sequence reads: CASSWEKQGASCQPQHF. The CDR3 DNA is TGTGCCAGCAGCTGGGAAAAACAGGGGGCTTCATGTCAGCCCCAGCATTTT.

This clone was observed a few times. V usage is TRBV7-9 and J usage is TRBJ2-7; 10 positions agree with TRBD1. CDR3 length: 13 residues. CDR1 and CDR2 from the germline V gene are SEHNR and FQNEAQ (reference sequence). Trimming took 4 bases from V and 7 from J; bases not matched to a gene: 4. The CDR3 spells CASSYGTGVEQYF. The CDR3 DNA reads as TGTGCCAGCAGCTATGGGACAGGGGTTGAGCAGTACTTC.

The chain recombines TRBV28 with TRBJ2-7; D gene unclear. The V gene lost 3 bases and the J gene lost 1 base, with 7 bases spanning the gap. This CDR3 region has 13 residues. Germline CDR1 is MDHEN and CDR2 is SYDVKM. The CDR3 sequence: CASSFQLSYEQYF. CDR3 DNA sequence: TGTGCCAGCAGTTTTCAGCTATCCTACGAGCAGTACTTC.

In DNA form, the CDR3 reads TGTGCCAGCAGCTTGGTTCCCGGGGGGGCTAGAGATACGCAGTATTTT. Amino acid sequence: CASSLVPGGARDTQYF. The chain combines TRBV5-6 with TRBJ2-3, with 8 nucleotides matching TRBD2. The CDR3 totals 16 residues. Trimming at V came to 0 bases and at J to 5 bases, leaving 8 bases not matched to a gene. CDR1 SGHDT and CDR2 YYEEEE come from the germline V gene.

This clone was counted once. The chain has TRBV2 and TRBJ2-7; D is uncertain. The germline V gene has CDR1 SNHLY and CDR2 FYNNEI. The CDR3 is 11 amino acids. Between the trimmed V and J ends, which lost 6 bases and 7 bases, there was a span of 10 bases. Here the CDR3 DNA reads TGTGCCAGCAGAGCACTCGGAGAGCAGTACTTC. As protein: CASRALGEQYF.

The chain is built from TRBV18 and TRBJ1-4; 9 positions agree with TRBD1. Germline assignment: CDR1 KGHSH and CDR2 LQKENI. CDR3 length equals 14 residues. V was pared by 6 bases and J by 8 bases, with 7 bases of the junction left unmatched. The CDR3 protein is CASSQGQGVEKLFF. The CDR3 DNA is TGTGCCAGCTCCCAGGGACAGGGTGTGGAAAAACTGTTTTTT.

This clone appeared once. V is TRBV7-2 and J is TRBJ2-7; no firm D call. This CDR3 region has 12 residues. The ends were cut back, 5 bases at V and 6 bases at J, with 11 bases in the middle. Germline loops: CDR1 SGHTA, CDR2 FQGNSA. The CDR3 region is CASSPSRIEQYF. The CDR3 coding sequence is TGTGCCAGCAGCCCCTCCCGAATCGAGCAGTACTTC.

A few counts support this clone. The chain joins TRBV6-5 to TRBJ2-1; the D is unclear. This CDR3 is 14 amino acids long. Germline V gives CDR1 MNHEY, CDR2 SVGAGI. Between the trimmed V and J ends, which lost 10 bases and 7 bases, there was a span of 20 bases. CDR3 protein: CATQATSSKNEQFF. The CDR3, as DNA: TGTGCCACCCAGGCCACAAGCAGCAAGAATGAGCAGTTCTTC.

The V and J genes are TRBV19 and TRBJ2-2; tentatively, D is TRBD1 (6 bases). V gave up 5 bases and J gave up 6 bases, with 13 bases separating them. The CDR3 runs to 14 residues. Per the germline V gene, CDR1 is LNHDA and CDR2 is SQIVND (reference sequence). This CDR3 is CASSLNPGAGELFF. DNA of the CDR3: TGTGCCAGTAGTCTTAACCCAGGGGCCGGGGAGCTGTTTTTT.

This rearrangement joins TRBV25-1 to TRBJ1-6; perhaps TRBD1 as D (5 bases). V gave up 1 base and J gave up 7 bases, with 11 bases separating them. Germline-derived CDR1 and CDR2 are MGHDK and SYGVNS. The CDR3 is 15 residues long. The CDR3 protein is CASSESIRANSPLHF. CDR3 bases: TGTGCCAGCAGTGAATCTATCAGGGCCAATTCACCCCTCCACTTT. Drawing the rest from reference TRBV25-1 and TRBJ1-6, the complete variable domain is EADIYQTPRYLVIGTGKKITLECSQTMGHDKMYWYQQDPGMELHLIHYSYGVNSTEKGDLSSESTVSRIRTEHFPLTLESARPSHTSQYLCASSESIRANSPLHFGNGTRLTVT.

This clone was detected only once. The genes are TRBV6-5 and TRBJ2-5, with 9 bases identical to TRBD1. V was clipped by 4 bases and J by 3 bases; unmatched bases: 3. Germline CDR1 MNHEY, CDR2 SVGAGI. This CDR3 has 14 amino acids. The CDR3 DNA follows: TGTGCCAGCAGTTCCGGGACAGGGAAAGAGACCCAGTACTTC. This codes for CASSSGTGKETQYF.

This clone was observed a handful of times. The CDR3 sequence is CASSLEGLGNTIYF. The CDR3 DNA is TGTGCCAGCAGCTTAGAAGGGCTTGGAAACACCATATATTTT. The chain combines TRBV7-8 with TRBJ1-3; D call uncertain. The CDR3 runs 14 residues. V gave up 1 base and J gave up 3 bases, with 7 bases separating them. The germline gives CDR1 SGHVS, CDR2 FQNEAQ.

The chain employs TRBV10-3 and TRBJ1-5; D unresolved. Between the trimmed V and J ends, which lost 0 bases and 3 bases, there was a span of 3 bases. The CDR3 runs 13 residues. Germline CDR1 and CDR2: ENHRY and SYGVKD. The CDR3 sequence is CAISESANQPQHF. CDR3 sequence (DNA): TGTGCCATCAGTGAGTCGGCCAATCAGCCCCAGCATTTT.

The CDR3 reads CASRVTGDAGEAFF. CDR3 sequence (DNA): TGTGCCAGCAGGGTAACAGGGGACGCGGGTGAAGCTTTCTTT. The chain recombines TRBV2 with TRBJ1-1; 7 bases fit TRBD1. CDR3 length: 14 residues. The germline gives CDR1 SNHLY, CDR2 FYNNEI. The J segment lost 7 bases and the V segment lost 6 bases, leaving 11 bases of the junction unmatched.

A word on this clone: This sample includes further DNA sequences coding for the same CDR3. V usage is TRBV5-1 and J usage is TRBJ2-2; TRBD1 matches 9 bases. The J segment lost 4 bases and the V segment lost 4 bases, leaving 5 bases of the junction unmatched. Germline V gives CDR1 SGHRS, CDR2 YFSETQ. CDR3 length: 15 residues. The CDR3 loop is CASSLGQGGTGELFF. The CDR3 DNA follows: TGCGCCAGCAGCCTGGGACAGGGCGGCACCGGGGAGCTGTTTTTT.

The chain links TRBV9 to TRBJ1-4; 11 nucleotides align to TRBD1. Per the germline V gene, CDR1 is SGDLS and CDR2 is YYNGEE. The length of the CDR3 is 16 residues. Losses at the gene ends were 4 bases for V and 5 bases for J; bases not matched to a gene: 7. The CDR3 DNA follows: TGTGCCAGCAGCCAACACGGGACAGGGGGGAATGAAAAACTGTTTTTT. The encoded protein is CASSQHGTGGNEKLFF. Combining the CDR3 with reference TRBV9 and TRBJ1-4 gives the whole variable domain DSGVTQTPKHLITATGQRVTLRCSPRSGDLSVYWYQQSLDQGLQFLIQYYNGEERAKGNILERFSAQQFPDLHSELNLSSLELGDSALYFCASSQHGTGGNEKLFFGSGTQLSVL.

The chain carries TRBV7-3 and TRBJ2-1; TRBD2 agrees at 7 bases. The V gene's germline CDR1 is SGHTA and CDR2 FQGTGA. The CDR3 consists of 15 residues. The J segment lost 9 bases and the V segment lost 2 bases, leaving 10 bases of the junction unmatched. CDR3 residues: CASSLVSGGFSEQFF. In DNA, the CDR3 is TGTGCCAGCAGCTTAGTATCGGGGGGATTTAGTGAGCAGTTCTTC.

The chain is built from TRBV7-2 and TRBJ1-2; TRBD1 might be the D (6 bases). The CDR3 has 14 amino acids. Per the germline V gene, CDR1 is SGHTA and CDR2 is FQGNSA. The ends were cut back, 5 bases at V and 4 bases at J, with 14 bases in the middle. The CDR3 loop is CASSPRQVGYGYTF. CDR3 in DNA: TGTGCCAGCAGCCCCCGACAGGTCGGCTATGGCTACACCTTC.

Worth noting for this clone: Other DNA variants within this sample encode the same CDR3. The chain uses TRBV7-9 and TRBJ2-5; weak D call: TRBD1 (6 bases). Trimming took 5 bases from V and 2 from J, leaving 12 bases between them. This CDR3 spans 14 amino acids. In germline, CDR1 is SEHNR, CDR2 FQNEAQ (reference sequence). The CDR3 DNA reads TGTGCCAGCAGCCGATACAGGGATCAAGAGACCCAGTACTTC. This codes for CASSRYRDQETQYF.